Shown below are 5 T cell receptor beta chains from a single sample sequenced in a study of cytomegalovirus exposure and HLA in healthy donors. 60 Vbeta and 13 Jbeta primers were used in PCR. TCRdb keeps only in-frame clones here, not all; method: immunoSEQ multiplex PCR. The top ten clones hold approximately 3% of a sample with roughly 100,000 clones, 69% of them seen once. The sample taken for sequencing was PBMCs. All receptors come from a man aged 25 to 40 in good health and CMV-seronegative.

The V and J genes are TRBV2 and TRBJ1-5; TRBD1 agrees at 8 bases. Per the germline V gene, CDR1 is SNHLY and CDR2 is FYNNEI. Losses at the gene ends were 6 bases for V and 1 base for J; bases not matched to a gene: 5. There are 15 residues in the CDR3. CDR3 sequence: CASRGQGASNQPQHF. The DNA for the CDR3 is TGTGCCAGCAGGGGTCAGGGGGCCAGCAATCAGCCCCAGCATTTT.

The chain is built from TRBV7-2 and TRBJ2-5, with 7 bases matching TRBD2. The CDR3 extends over 18 amino acids. Germline V gives CDR1 SGHTA, CDR2 FQGNSA. The V segment lost 5 bases and the J segment 2 bases; nucleotides outside the gene matches: 17. In DNA form, the CDR3 reads TGTGCCAGCAGCGCCGAGGTACCTAGCGGACCCCCTCAAGAGACCCAGTACTTC. Amino acids: CASSAEVPSGPPQETQYF.

This clone was seen only once. The chain couples TRBV28 to TRBJ2-7; D is ambiguous. The CDR3 contains 14 residues. From germline, CDR1 is MDHEN and CDR2 SYDVKM. Deletions cut 7 bases from V and 4 bases from J, with 17 bases between. CDR3 residues: CASKEISSSYEQYF. CDR3 nucleotides: TGTGCCAGCAAAGAGATAAGTAGTTCATACGAGCAGTACTTC.

This chain uses TRBV6-5 with TRBJ2-5; 8 bases are shared with TRBD2. The J call may be faulty, since TRBJ2-7 better matches the DNA end. The germline gives CDR1 MNHEY, CDR2 SVGAGI. This CDR3 is 13 amino acids long. The CDR3 reads CASQPGLDDEQYF. The CDR3 bases are TGTGCCAGTCAACCGGGACTAGACGACGAGCAGTACTTC.

The chain links TRBV9 to TRBJ2-3; 11 positions agree with TRBD2. Losses at the gene ends were 0 bases for V and 5 bases for J; bases not matched to a gene: 8. Germline lookup yields CDR1 SGDLS and CDR2 YYNGEE. The CDR3 contains 17 residues. The CDR3 reads CASSVVVTSGSKDTQYF. CDR3 in DNA: TGTGCCAGCAGCGTAGTCGTAACTAGCGGGAGTAAAGATACGCAGTATTTT. The full variable domain, with the rest looked up from reference TRBV9 and TRBJ2-3, is DSGVTQTPKHLITATGQRVTLRCSPRSGDLSVYWYQQSLDQGLQFLIQYYNGEERAKGNILERFSAQQFPDLHSELNLSSLELGDSALYFCASSVVVTSGSKDTQYFGPGTRLTVL.